This T cell receptor beta chain was sequenced in a study of human T cells and chemical hapten exposure. Germline CDR1 and CDR2: LGHNA and YNFKEQ. The length of the CDR3 is 15 residues. V lost 3 bases and J 3 bases, leaving 15 bases between the germline ends. The time point was: patch test 2, 6 weeks after DPC sensitization. Specified treatment: therapeutic diphenylcyclopropenone sensitization with weekly scalp DPC. TCRdb reprocessed the RACE reads with MiXCR, giving one entry per CDR3 protein. The sample lists about 350,000 distinct CDR3 sequences, just under 6.5% occurring once. V usage is TRBV4-2 and J usage is TRBJ2-7; D possibly matches TRBD1 or TRBD2 (5 bases each). This TCR was sampled from a woman under 30 with alopecia areata. Some clones in this sample may be carry-over from other donors' samples. Sequencing was performed on whole blood, taken in connection with sensitization to the hapten diphenylcyclopropenone (DPC). CDR3 DNA: TGTGCCAGCAGCCAGGCCGGGACGGAAAACTACGAGCAGTACTTC. It specifies CASSQAGTENYEQYF.